The present T cell receptor beta chain was sequenced within a study of T cells expressing NK-cell markers. Study information: Sorted CD3+CD56-NKG2C+, CD3+CD56+NKG2C- and CD3+CD56+NKG2C+ T cells were the source of the TCR beta repertoires. Serological testing identified seven of the eight sequenced donors as HCMV-seropositive and one as seronegative. Study-level results: It was still unclear whether expanded NKG2C+ T cell clones were HCMV specific.

Generation of TCR beta cDNA was performed by 5'RACE template switching incorporating UMIs. TCRdb reanalyzed the 5' RACE reads and collapses them to one entry per CDR3 protein, without DNA. The sample table sets out 550,000 or so distinct CDR3 sequences. Comment on this clonotype: The target antigen is unknown.

This TCR was recovered from a man younger than 30 in good health. The specimen sequenced was blood T cells: a sorted CD56 or NKG2C T cell subset, CD4+ or CD8+ T cells, or bulk PBMC T cells (not recorded which).

This CDR3 is CASTPVGGSSYNEQFF. The chain joins TRBV27 to TRBJ2-1; TCRdb picks TRBD2, but there is no DNA to check that call. The CDR3 is made up of 16 amino acids. CDR1 and CDR2 (germline): MNHEY, SMNVEV (reference sequence).